These 31 T cell receptor beta chains were all obtained from the same sample, sequenced in a study of T-cell reconstitution after alpha-beta-depleted transplantation in children. TCRbeta library construction was performed incorporating unique molecular identifiers. Each CDR3 protein gets one entry after TCRdb re-called the PCR reads with MiXCR. This table holds 180,000 or so distinct CDR3 sequences, about 6% found once. Specimen: PBMCs, collected before TCRalphabeta/CD19-depleted stem cell transplant. These receptors came from a girl under three years old with combined immunodeficiency, due to receive a stem cell transplant.

At least ten counts were recorded for this clonotype. The chain is built from TRBV29-1 and TRBJ2-7, with D unresolved. Trimming took 1 base from V and 3 from J, leaving 13 bases between them. The CDR3 has 14 amino acids. Germline CDR1 reads SQVTM; CDR2 reads ANQGSEA. This CDR3 reads CSVEGVGWGYEQYF. CDR3 in DNA: TGCAGCGTTGAAGGGGTAGGGTGGGGCTACGAGCAGTACTTC.

This clonotype was recorded at least ten times. This rearrangement joins TRBV3-1 to TRBJ2-1; TRBD1 aligns across 7 bases. Germline CDR1 is LGHDT and CDR2 is YNNKEL (reference sequence). The J segment lost 4 bases and the V segment lost 2 bases, leaving 8 bases of the junction unmatched. CDR3 length equals 16 residues. This chain's CDR3 is CASSQFSGTVYNEQFF. For the CDR3, the DNA is TGTGCCAGCAGCCAATTTTCCGGGACAGTATACAATGAGCAGTTCTTC.

This clonotype was found many times. The CDR3 loop is CASSYSIGGSPYEQYF. For the CDR3, the DNA is TGTGCCAGCAGTTACTCGATAGGCGGGAGTCCCTACGAGCAGTACTTC. The V gene is TRBV6-2 or TRBV6-3, the J gene TRBJ2-7, with 7 bases matching TRBD2. This CDR3 has 16 amino acids. The junction had 7 bases not matched to a gene; V was cut back by 0 bases and J by 2 bases. Germline V gene sequence: CDR1 MNHEY, CDR2 SVGEGT.

Many counts were recorded for this clonotype. This chain connects TRBV3-1 to TRBJ2-7, with 10 bases fitting TRBD1. The CDR3 loop spans 15 amino acids. With V trimmed by 5 bases and J by 3 bases, 7 bases remained unmatched. Germline V gene data show CDR1 as LGHDT and CDR2 as YNNKEL (reference sequence). CDR3 sequence (DNA): TGTGCCAGCAGCACTAGACAGGGGGCTTTCTACGAGCAGTACTTC. This sequence encodes CASSTRQGAFYEQYF.

This clonotype was seen many times. The chain recombines TRBV7-3 with TRBJ2-1, with TRBD1 as a possible D gene (6 bases). The CDR3 is 12 residues long. Germline V gives CDR1 SGHTA, CDR2 FQGTGA. Trimming pared 4 bases from V and 10 bases from J, leaving 11 bases between. CDR3 sequence reads: CASSSQGGEQFF. In DNA form, the CDR3 reads TGTGCCAGCAGCTCACAGGGTGGGGAGCAGTTCTTC. Supplemented by reference TRBV7-3 and TRBJ2-1, the full variable domain reads GAGVSQTPSNKVTEKGKYVELRCDPISGHTALYWYRQSLGQGPEFLIYFQGTGAADDSGLPNDRFFAVRPEGSVSTLKIQRTERGDSAVYLCASSSQGGEQFFGPGTRLTVL.

This clonotype was seen at least ten times. This chain uses TRBV14 with TRBJ2-7; D possibly corresponds to TRBD1 (6 bases). Germline assignment: CDR1 SGHDN and CDR2 FVKESK. The CDR3 totals 13 residues. Trimming shortened V by 5 bases and J by 4 bases, and 12 bases separated the two germline ends. The CDR3 DNA follows: TGTGCCAGCAGCTCATATCAGGGGTACGAGCAGTACTTC. This translates into CASSSYQGYEQYF. The full variable domain, its missing parts supplied by reference TRBV14 and TRBJ2-7, is EAGVTQFPSHSVIEKGQTVTLRCDPISGHDNLYWYRRVMGKEIKFLLHFVKESKQDESGMPNNRFLAERTGGTYSTLKVQPAELEDSGVYFCASSSYQGYEQYFGPGTRLTVT.

This clonotype has at least ten counts. The chain combines TRBV11-1 with TRBJ2-1; 8 bases fit TRBD2. The CDR3 has 15 residues. Germline V lookup: CDR1 SGHAT, CDR2 FQDESV (reference sequence). The V and J ends lost 5 bases and 8 bases, in that order; junction bases with no gene match: 11. The CDR3 DNA reads TGTGCCAGCAGCCGCTCGGGACTAGAGGTCGATGAGCAGTTCTTC. This codes for CASSRSGLEVDEQFF.

There are many counts of this clonotype. The V gene is TRBV5-1, the J gene TRBJ2-1, with TRBD2 identical over 14 bases. This CDR3 spans 16 amino acids. Germline V CDR1 and CDR2: SGHRS, YFSETQ. J gave up 4 bases and V 7 bases, and 7 bases lay outside the gene matches. CDR3 nucleotide sequence: TGCGCCAGCGGACTAGCGGGAGGTCTGGCATACAATGAGCAGTTCTTC. It translates to CASGLAGGLAYNEQFF.

This clonotype was seen many times. The J gene is TRBJ2-1, the V gene TRBV6-2 or TRBV6-3; D gene unclear. Trimming took 3 bases from V and 7 from J, leaving 4 bases between them. Germline V lookup: CDR1 MNHEY, CDR2 SVGEGT. The CDR3 length is 11 residues. The CDR3 DNA follows: TGTGCCAGCAGTTATGGGAATGAGCAGTTCTTC. Translating it yields CASSYGNEQFF.

This clonotype has at least ten counts. The chain recombines TRBV20-1 with TRBJ2-7, with D maybe TRBD2 (5 bases). Germline V lookup: CDR1 DFQATT, CDR2 SNEGSKA (reference sequence). V was trimmed by 5 bases and J by 3 bases, leaving 17 bases between them. This CDR3 region has 14 residues. For the CDR3, the DNA is TGCAGTGCTCCCCACCCGGGGTATGGCTACGAGCAGTACTTC. Residues: CSAPHPGYGYEQYF.

In this sample, this clonotype turned up many times. The chain joins TRBV29-1 to TRBJ2-1; 9 positions agree with TRBD1. Per the germline V gene, CDR1 is SQVTM and CDR2 is ANQGSEA. The V and J ends lost 6 bases and 2 bases, in that order; junction bases with no gene match: 2. This CDR3 has 13 residues. The chain's CDR3 is CSVTGGTYNEQFF. The CDR3 DNA is TGCAGCGTGACAGGGGGAACCTACAATGAGCAGTTCTTC.

In its sample, this clonotype was seen many times. V and J are TRBV9 and TRBJ1-4; unclear D gene. V was cut by 2 bases and J by 5 bases, with 13 bases left in between. Germline V CDR1 and CDR2: SGDLS, YYNGEE. This CDR3 has 15 residues. This chain's CDR3 is CASSVSLGENEKLFF. CDR3 nucleotides: TGTGCCAGCAGCGTGAGTCTTGGGGAAAATGAAAAACTGTTTTTT.

This clonotype was seen repeatedly, ten times or more. The CDR3 spells CASSLLGLAGVKNIQYF. CDR3 sequence (DNA): TGTGCCAGCAGTTTACTGGGACTAGCGGGGGTCAAAAACATTCAGTACTTC. The chain couples TRBV12-3 or TRBV12-4 to TRBJ2-4; TRBD2 matches 14 bases. J gave up 3 bases and V 2 bases, and 3 bases lay outside the gene matches. There are 17 residues in the CDR3.

This clonotype appeared many times. The V gene is TRBV13, the J gene TRBJ2-5; 7 nucleotides agree with TRBD2. Germline CDR1 is PRHDT and CDR2 is FYEKMQ (reference sequence). The junction had 10 bases not matched to a gene; V was cut back by 4 bases and J by 5 bases. This CDR3 has 15 residues. CDR3 sequence: CASSSSAAGVETQYF. The CDR3 DNA is TGTGCCAGCAGCTCCTCTGCCGCGGGGGTGGAGACCCAGTACTTC.

This clonotype was seen more than once but under ten times. J is TRBJ2-3 and V is TRBV29-1; weak D call: TRBD1 (7 bases). The germline V and J ends were trimmed by 6 bases and 0 bases, with 28 bases remaining between them. The CDR3 is 19 amino acids. Germline CDR1 is SQVTM and CDR2 is ANQGSEA. For the CDR3, the DNA is TGCAGCGTGTCCGGGACAGAATACAGGAGGGCGTCTAGCACAGATACGCAGTATTTT. This codes for CSVSGTEYRRASSTDTQYF.

Note on this clonotype: A read error is possible here, since a much larger clone lies one base away. This CDR3 is missing its conserved last phenylalanine or tryptophan, likely due to a read error. The rearrangement links TRBV20-1 to TRBJ2-1; D perhaps matches TRBD2 (6 bases). The V end was cut by 0 bases, the J end by 2 bases, with 11 bases between. The V gene's germline CDR1 is DFQATT and CDR2 SNEGSKA (reference sequence). The CDR3 is 15 residues long. As DNA, the CDR3 is TGCAGTGCTAGAGATCCGGGAGTACCCTACAATGAGCAGTTCGTC. Its translation: CSARDPGVPYNEQFV.

This clonotype was recorded at least ten times. The genes are TRBV29-1 and TRBJ2-7; D unresolved. Germline V gene sequence: CDR1 SQVTM, CDR2 ANQGSEA. Trimming cost V 3 bases and J 3 bases, with 3 bases left between them. The CDR3 spans 10 residues. CDR3 nucleotide sequence: TGCAGCGTTGAGGACTACGAGCAGTACTTC. Encoded protein: CSVEDYEQYF.

The chain carries TRBV18 and TRBJ1-4; D might be TRBD1 (5 bases). With 7 bases removed from V and 5 bases from J, the gap between germline ends came to 14 bases. The CDR3 is 14 amino acids. CDR1 is KGHSH and CDR2 is LQKENI in the germline V gene. The CDR3 DNA reads as TGTGCCAGCTACACCGGGACGGAAAATGAAAAACTGTTTTTT. This codes for CASYTGTENEKLFF.

This clonotype was counted many times. V gene TRBV7-3 combines with J gene TRBJ2-7; 8 positions agree with TRBD2. The V and J ends lost 1 base and 5 bases, in that order; junction bases with no gene match: 1. Germline V gene data show CDR1 as SGHTA and CDR2 as FQGTGA. The CDR3 is 13 residues long. For the CDR3, the DNA is TGTGCCAGCAGCTTAAACGGGAGGGACGAGCAGTACTTC. This codes for CASSLNGRDEQYF. The variable domain in full, with the rest retrieved from reference TRBV7-3 and TRBJ2-7, is GAGVSQTPSNKVTEKGKYVELRCDPISGHTALYWYRQSLGQGPEFLIYFQGTGAADDSGLPNDRFFAVRPEGSVSTLKIQRTERGDSAVYLCASSLNGRDEQYFGPGTRLTVT.

This clonotype was detected many times. The V and J genes are TRBV9 and TRBJ2-5, with D tentatively TRBD1 or TRBD2 (5 bases each). The germline CDR1 and CDR2 sequences are SGDLS and YYNGEE. The V gene lost 0 bases and the J gene lost 4 bases, with 13 bases spanning the gap. The CDR3 has 15 amino acids. CDR3: CASSVGQGDGETQYF. The CDR3 DNA follows: TGTGCCAGCAGCGTAGGGCAGGGAGACGGAGAGACCCAGTACTTC.

At least ten counts were recorded for this clonotype. The chain is built from TRBV4-1 and TRBJ2-1, with 8 bases that match TRBD1. Germline V gives CDR1 MGHRA, CDR2 YSYEKL. V trimming: 0 bases; J trimming: 7 bases; junction bases outside the gene matches: 8. The CDR3 length is 16 residues. The CDR3: CASSQDWQGAENEQFF. The DNA for the CDR3 is TGCGCCAGCAGCCAAGATTGGCAGGGGGCGGAGAATGAGCAGTTCTTC.

This clonotype has more than one count but fewer than ten. The chain carries TRBV10-3 and TRBJ1-5; D unresolved. V shed 0 bases and J shed 0 bases, with 6 bases lying between them. Germline V lookup: CDR1 ENHRY, CDR2 SYGVKD. The CDR3 runs to 15 residues. CDR3 nucleotides: TGTGCCATCAGTGAGTCTGACGATAGCAATCAGCCCCAGCATTTT. Translating it yields CAISESDDSNQPQHF.

This clonotype was seen a few times. The chain employs TRBV7-3 and TRBJ2-7, with a weak D call TRBD1 (6 bases). The length of the CDR3 is 14 residues. CDR1 and CDR2 from the germline V gene are SGHTA and FQGTGA. Trimming shortened V by 4 bases and J by 6 bases, and 16 bases separated the two germline ends. CDR3 nucleotides: TGTGCCAGCAGCTCTACAGGGCTAGCCAGCGAGCAGTACTTC. Encoded protein: CASSSTGLASEQYF.

This clonotype was seen repeatedly, ten times or more. The chain has TRBV12-3 or TRBV12-4 and TRBJ2-7; D uncertain. This CDR3 spans 16 amino acids. The ends were cut back, 5 bases at V and 2 bases at J, with 19 bases in the middle. CDR3 DNA sequence: TGTGCCAGCAGTAATAATACTGGGAATGAAGCCTACGAGCAGTACTTC. Translating gives CASSNNTGNEAYEQYF.

The chain links TRBV20-1 to TRBJ2-7; 7 nucleotides match TRBD1. The CDR3 runs 13 residues. The germline V gene has CDR1 DFQATT and CDR2 SNEGSKA (reference sequence). With V trimmed by 2 bases and J by 4 bases, 5 bases remained unmatched. The CDR3 coding sequence is TGCAGTGCTAGAAGAGGGGGCGCGTACGAGCAGTACTTC. It translates to CSARRGGAYEQYF.

This clonotype came up a few times. The rearrangement uses TRBV5-1 and TRBJ2-5, with D possibly matching TRBD2 (6 bases). V was shortened by 4 bases and J by 7 bases, with 17 bases between the two germline ends. The CDR3 totals 14 residues. The germline V gene encodes CDR1 SGHRS and CDR2 YFSETQ. This chain's CDR3 is CASSPDLTGGTQYF. DNA of the CDR3: TGCGCCAGCAGCCCGGACCTGACCGGGGGGACCCAGTACTTC.

The CDR3 nucleotides are TGTGCCAGCTCACCGACCGGGACAGGGGCGGAGACCCAGTACTTC. Translating it yields CASSPTGTGAETQYF. J is TRBJ2-5 and V is TRBV18; 10 bases line up with TRBD1. Germline loops: CDR1 KGHSH, CDR2 LQKENI. The CDR3 totals 15 residues. Trimming removed 3 bases from V and 5 bases from J; junction bases left unmatched: 6.

There are many counts of this clonotype. J is TRBJ1-2 and V is TRBV29-1, with a possible D match to TRBD1 (5 bases). The germline V gene encodes CDR1 SQVTM and CDR2 ANQGSEA. V lost 1 base and J 4 bases, leaving 16 bases between the germline ends. This CDR3 is built from 15 residues. The chain's CDR3 is CSVEGIDAGGYGYTF. The DNA of the CDR3 is TGCAGCGTTGAAGGAATTGATGCCGGGGGCTATGGCTACACCTTC.

This clonotype was detected many times. DNA of the CDR3: TGCAGCGTTGTCCAGGTGCACGCCCATAACTATGGCTACACCTTC. The encoded protein is CSVVQVHAHNYGYTF. The chain joins TRBV29-1 to TRBJ1-2; D call uncertain. Trimming shortened V by 4 bases and J by 1 base, and 16 bases separated the two germline ends. This CDR3 has 15 residues. The germline V gene encodes CDR1 SQVTM and CDR2 ANQGSEA. The whole variable domain, remainder taken from reference TRBV29-1 and TRBJ1-2, is SAVISQKPSRDICQRGTSLTIQCQVDSQVTMMFWYRQQPGQSLTLIATANQGSEATYESGFVIDKFPISRPNLTFSTLTVSNMSPEDSSIYLCSVVQVHAHNYGYTFGSGTRLTVV.

The table lists this clonotype with many counts. The chain recombines TRBV6-1 with TRBJ2-2; D possibly corresponds to TRBD2 (5 bases). Per germline, CDR1 MNHNS and CDR2 SASEGT. Trimming left V 10 bases short and J 1 base short, with 10 bases between. The CDR3 consists of 13 residues. This CDR3 reads CATTRGNTGELFF. DNA of the CDR3: TGTGCCACGACTCGGGGGAACACCGGGGAGCTGTTTTTT.

A few counts support this clonotype. The chain combines TRBV28 with TRBJ2-7; TRBD2 matches 10 bases. Germline trimming cut 1 base from V and 5 bases from J; bases unmatched to any gene: 23. This CDR3 is built from 21 residues. Germline loops: CDR1 MDHEN, CDR2 SYDVKM. The CDR3 DNA is TGTGCCAGCAGTTTATCAATCCTCACGGGCATCGAGCGGGAGGGCCGCCACGAGCAGTACTTC. Amino acid sequence: CASSLSILTGIEREGRHEQYF.